The rows below give T cell receptor beta chains drawn from one sample of a study of blood T cell repertoires in COVID-19. Repertoires were generated with immunoSEQ multiplex PCR, while TCRdb's copy carries only in-frame clones and drops some. Of some 400,000 clones listed, roughly 90% are singletons. Material: PBMCs or T cells enriched from blood (not recorded which). The receptors shown here come from a woman aged 25 to 39 who had recovered from COVID-19. Both conserved end residues are part of each CDR3. A D gene is named only where the DNA matches it firmly. Clone size is given for some rows only: seen once, a few or many times, or a class if the clone is expanded.

v_call,clone_size,j_call,d_call,cdr3_nt,cdr3_aa
TRBV11-2,-,TRBJ1-4,TRBD1,TGTGCCAGCAGCGGTAGCAGGGGGCGAACTAATGAAAAACTGTTTTTT,CASSGSRGRTNEKLFF
TRBV9,-,TRBJ2-1,TRBD2,TGTGCCAGCAGCGTAGACCCCCAGTACGGGGGGGCATACAATGAGCAGTTCTTC,CASSVDPQYGGAYNEQFF
TRBV9,-,TRBJ1-1,TRBD1,TGTGCCAGCAGCAAGACAGGGGTGAACACTGAAGCTTTCTTT,CASSKTGVNTEAFF
TRBV27,-,TRBJ1-6,TRBD1,TGTGCCAGCAGCTACAGGGGCGATAATTCACCCCTCCACTTT,CASSYRGDNSPLHF
TRBV2,-,TRBJ2-7,-,TGTGCCAGCACTTCGGGTCCCTACGAGCAGTACTTC,CASTSGPYEQYF
TRBV3-1/TRBV3-2,-,TRBJ1-1,TRBD1,TGTGCCAGCAGGCAGGGGGCGAACACTGAAGCTTTCTTT,CASRQGANTEAFF
TRBV4-2,-,TRBJ2-7,-,TGTGCCAGCAGCCGAAATGGACAGTCCGACGAGCAGTACTTC,CASSRNGQSDEQYF
TRBV6-5,-,TRBJ1-2,-,TGTGCCAGCAGTTACTCGCAGGCATATGGCTACACCTTC,CASSYSQAYGYTF
TRBV27,-,TRBJ1-2,TRBD1,TGTGCCAGCCGTCCACGTACTTTGGGACAGGGAATTTATGGCTACACCTTC,CASRPRTLGQGIYGYTF
TRBV9,once,TRBJ2-7,TRBD1,TGTGCCAGCAGCGATGGAGGGACAGGGACCTACGAGCAGTACTTC,CASSDGGTGTYEQYF
TRBV24-1,-,TRBJ2-1,TRBD2,TGTGCCACCAGTGTCCAGCGGGGTATTTACAATGAGCAGTTCTTC,CATSVQRGIYNEQFF
TRBV28,-,TRBJ2-7,-,TGTGCCAGCAGTTTAAAATTACTACGGCAGTACTTC,CASSLKLLRQYF
TRBV7-2,few,TRBJ1-2,-,TGTGCCAGCAGCCCTAGGTCGGGTTATGGCTACACCTTC,CASSPRSGYGYTF
TRBV19,-,TRBJ1-4,-,TGTGCCAGTAGTATTTTAGTCGGGGAAAACTTTAATGAAAAACTGTTTTTT,CASSILVGENFNEKLFF
TRBV7-2,-,TRBJ1-1,-,TGTGCCAGCAGCCAATTACTACAGGGTACAGCAGCTTTCTTT,CASSQLLQGTAAFF
TRBV6-5,few,TRBJ1-2,TRBD1,TGTGCCAGCAGCAGGGGGCTAGGGGGCTACACCTTC,CASSRGLGGYTF
TRBV28,-,TRBJ2-6,TRBD1,TGTGCCAGCACCAGGGACAGGGGGCGCGGTTCCTCTGGGGCCAACGTCCTGACTTTC,CASTRDRGRGSSGANVLTF
TRBV4-1,-,TRBJ2-7,TRBD2,TGCGCCAGCAGCCCGGGACTAGCGGCATACGAGCAGTACTTC,CASSPGLAAYEQYF
TRBV6-5,once,TRBJ2-5,TRBD1,TGTGCCAGCAGTTACTCTTGGACAGGGCTCCAAGAGACCCAGTACTTC,CASSYSWTGLQETQYF
TRBV2,-,TRBJ1-1,-,TGTGCCAGCAGACAGGTTATCGAATCTTTCTTT,CASRQVIESFF
TRBV18,-,TRBJ1-1,-,TGTGCCAGCTCACCACCGCGGGGGAGCACTGAAGCTTTCTTT,CASSPPRGSTEAFF
TRBV27,-,TRBJ2-5,-,TGTGCCAGCCCCCGCTGGGGAGGTCGGGGCACCAACCAAGAGACCCAGTACTTC,CASPRWGGRGTNQETQYF
TRBV9,-,TRBJ1-6,-,TGTGCCAGCAGCGTAGGGACAAACTCACCCCTCCACTTT,CASSVGTNSPLHF
TRBV15,-,TRBJ1-6,-,TGTGCCACCAGCAGAGTTTCAGGGACGGGAGGGAATTCACCCCTCCACTTT,CATSRVSGTGGNSPLHF
TRBV9,-,TRBJ2-2,-,TGTGCCAGCAGCGGCACTACCGGGACTGAATTTGCGAACACCGGGGAGCTGTTTTTT,CASSGTTGTEFANTGELFF
TRBV28,-,TRBJ1-6,-,TGTGCCAGCAGTAAAGGCAGGGGAGCACCCCTCCACTTT,CASSKGRGAPLHF
TRBV10-3,-,TRBJ2-1,TRBD1,TGTGCCATCAGTGGGACAGGGAGCTCCTACAATGAGCAGTTCTTC,CAISGTGSSYNEQFF
TRBV28,-,TRBJ1-2,TRBD1,TGTGCCAGCAGGAACAGGGGGGAAGGGGGGTATGGCTACACCTTC,CASRNRGEGGYGYTF
TRBV29-1,-,TRBJ1-1,TRBD1,TGCAGCGTTGAATCAGCAGGGGGCCGCACTGAAGCTTTCTTT,CSVESAGGRTEAFF
TRBV4-3,-,TRBJ1-5,-,TGCGCCAGCAGCCAGGAGCACTATAGCAATCAGCCCCAGCATTTT,CASSQEHYSNQPQHF
TRBV27,-,TRBJ2-3,-,TGTGCCAGCAGGCGAACTAGCACAGATACGCAGTATTTT,CASRRTSTDTQYF
TRBV18,-,TRBJ1-1,-,TGTGCCAGCTCACCCCGAAACGGAGTGAACACTGAAGCTTTCTTT,CASSPRNGVNTEAFF
TRBV19,-,TRBJ1-1,-,TGTGCCAGTAGCAATCCCGGGAACACTGAAGCTTTCTTT,CASSNPGNTEAFF
TRBV11-2,once,TRBJ2-7,-,TGTGCCAGCAGCGGACTTAAGGGCCTGACCTCCTACGAGCAGTACTTC,CASSGLKGLTSYEQYF
TRBV5-6,few,TRBJ2-1,-,TGTGCCAGCAGCTTGGAAGCGGGCAGGCGTACCTACAATGAGCAGTTCTTC,CASSLEAGRRTYNEQFF
TRBV3-1/TRBV3-2,-,TRBJ2-1,-,TGTGCCAGCACCCTGACAGGTCCTTACAATGAGCAGTTCTTC,CASTLTGPYNEQFF
TRBV10-3,-,TRBJ2-3,-,TGTGCCATCAGTGAGTCGACTGGGGGAGGAACAGATACGCAGTATTTT,CAISESTGGGTDTQYF
TRBV7-8,-,TRBJ1-2,-,TGTGCCAGCAGCCACACAGATTATGGCTACACCTTC,CASSHTDYGYTF
TRBV27,-,TRBJ2-1,-,TGTGCCAGCAGTCCCAGCCGGGGTAGCTCCTACAATGAGCAGTTCTTC,CASSPSRGSSYNEQFF
TRBV30,-,TRBJ2-2,-,TGTGCCTGGGGCCGGGGCGGGGAGCTGTTTTTT,CAWGRGGELFF
TRBV3-1/TRBV3-2,-,TRBJ2-5,-,TGTGCCAGCAGCCAAGATAATCCCCAAGAGACCCAGTACTTC,CASSQDNPQETQYF
TRBV6-5,-,TRBJ2-1,TRBD1,TGTGCCAGCTCGTTACAGGGGCCATACAATGAGCAGTTCTTC,CASSLQGPYNEQFF
TRBV7-9,-,TRBJ2-5,-,TGTGCCAGCAGCTTCGCGGGGAAGACCCAGTACTTC,CASSFAGKTQYF
TRBV28,-,TRBJ1-2,-,TGTGCCAGCAGTTTGAGAGGGTATGGCTACACCTTC,CASSLRGYGYTF
TRBV4-1,once,TRBJ1-5,-,TGCGCCAGCAGCCAAGATCGAACAGTCGGCAATCAGCCCCAGCATTTT,CASSQDRTVGNQPQHF
TRBV10-3,-,TRBJ2-1,-,TGTGCCATCAGTGGTTCCTACGGTGAGCAGTTCTTC,CAISGSYGEQFF
TRBV2,once,TRBJ2-1,TRBD2,TGTGCCAGCAGCGCACGACTAGCGGGGGACTCCTACAATGAGCAGTTCTTC,CASSARLAGDSYNEQFF
TRBV7-9,-,TRBJ2-7,-,TGTGCCAGCAGCGAGGGGACTTCCTACGAGCAGTACTTC,CASSEGTSYEQYF
TRBV7-9,-,TRBJ2-1,-,TGTGCCAGCAGCAAACCGGGACTCTACAATGAGCAGTTCTTC,CASSKPGLYNEQFF
TRBV7-3,few,TRBJ2-1,TRBD2,TGTGCCAGCAGCTTAGGTTCTAGCGGTCCCTTCTACAATGAGCAGTTCTTC,CASSLGSSGPFYNEQFF
TRBV27,-,TRBJ1-1,TRBD1,TGTGCCAGCAGTGCCGCCAGGGGGGTCACTGAAGCTTTCTTT,CASSAARGVTEAFF
TRBV5-1,-,TRBJ2-5,TRBD1,TGCGCCAGCAGCCACGGACAGGAACAAGAGACCCAGTACTTC,CASSHGQEQETQYF
TRBV9,-,TRBJ1-1,-,TGTGCCAGCAGCGTAGGAGGGGGTATGGGATTGATGAACACTGAAGCTTTCTTT,CASSVGGGMGLMNTEAFF
TRBV5-1,-,TRBJ2-1,-,TGCGCCAGCAGCTTGGTGGCAGGCCTCTCCTACAATGAGCAGTTCTTC,CASSLVAGLSYNEQFF
TRBV6-5,-,TRBJ2-1,TRBD1,TGTGCCAGCAGTAGGGGGACAGCCGACAATGAGCAGTTCTTC,CASSRGTADNEQFF